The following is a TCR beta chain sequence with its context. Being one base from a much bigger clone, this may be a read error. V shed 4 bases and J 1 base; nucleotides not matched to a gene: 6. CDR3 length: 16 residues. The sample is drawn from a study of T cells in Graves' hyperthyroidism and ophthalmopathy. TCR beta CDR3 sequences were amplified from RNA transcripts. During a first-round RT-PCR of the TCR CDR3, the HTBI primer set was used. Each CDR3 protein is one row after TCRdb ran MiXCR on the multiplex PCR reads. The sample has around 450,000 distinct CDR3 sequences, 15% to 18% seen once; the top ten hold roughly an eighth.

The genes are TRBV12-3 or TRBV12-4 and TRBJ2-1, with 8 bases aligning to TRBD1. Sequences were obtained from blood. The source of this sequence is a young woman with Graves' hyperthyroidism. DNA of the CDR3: TGTGCCAGCAGTTACGACACAGGGGGTTCCTACAATGAGCAGTTCTTC. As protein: CASSYDTGGSYNEQFF.